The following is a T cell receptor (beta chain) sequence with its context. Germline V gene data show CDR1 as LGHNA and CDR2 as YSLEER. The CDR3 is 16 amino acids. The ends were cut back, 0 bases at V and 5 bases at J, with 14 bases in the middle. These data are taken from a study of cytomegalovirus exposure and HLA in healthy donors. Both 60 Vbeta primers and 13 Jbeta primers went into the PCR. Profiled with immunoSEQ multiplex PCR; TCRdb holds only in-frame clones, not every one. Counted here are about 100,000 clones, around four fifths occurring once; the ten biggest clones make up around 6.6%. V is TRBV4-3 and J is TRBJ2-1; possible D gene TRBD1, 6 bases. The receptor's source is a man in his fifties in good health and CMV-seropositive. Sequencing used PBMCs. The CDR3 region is CASSQENLRGNNEQFF. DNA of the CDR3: TGCGCCAGCAGCCAAGAGAACCTTAGGGGGAACAATGAGCAGTTCTTC.